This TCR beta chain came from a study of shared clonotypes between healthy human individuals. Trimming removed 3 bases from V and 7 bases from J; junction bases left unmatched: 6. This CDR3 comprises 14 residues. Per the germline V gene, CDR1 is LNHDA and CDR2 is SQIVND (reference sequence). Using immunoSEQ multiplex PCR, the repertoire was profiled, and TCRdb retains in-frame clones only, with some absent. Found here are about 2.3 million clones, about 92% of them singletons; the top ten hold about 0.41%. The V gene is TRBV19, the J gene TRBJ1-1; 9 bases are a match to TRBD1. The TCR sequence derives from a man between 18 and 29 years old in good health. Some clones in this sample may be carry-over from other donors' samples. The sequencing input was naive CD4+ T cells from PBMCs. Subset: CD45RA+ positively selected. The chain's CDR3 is CASSMRQGGIEAFF. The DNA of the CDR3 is TGTGCCAGTAGTATGAGACAGGGGGGTATTGAAGCTTTCTTT.